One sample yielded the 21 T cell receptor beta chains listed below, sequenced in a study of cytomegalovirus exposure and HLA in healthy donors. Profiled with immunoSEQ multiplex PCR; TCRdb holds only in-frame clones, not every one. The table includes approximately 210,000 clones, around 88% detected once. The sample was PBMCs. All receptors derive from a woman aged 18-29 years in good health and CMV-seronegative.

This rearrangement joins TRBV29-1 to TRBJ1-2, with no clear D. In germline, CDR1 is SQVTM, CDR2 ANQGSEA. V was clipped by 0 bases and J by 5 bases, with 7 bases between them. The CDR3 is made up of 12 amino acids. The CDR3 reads CSVEDHNYGYTF. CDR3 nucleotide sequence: TGCAGCGTTGAAGATCACAATTATGGCTACACCTTC.

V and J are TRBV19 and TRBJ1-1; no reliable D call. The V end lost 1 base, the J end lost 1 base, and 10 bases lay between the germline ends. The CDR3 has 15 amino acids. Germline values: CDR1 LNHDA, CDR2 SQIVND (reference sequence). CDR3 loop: CASSIVRTANTEAFF. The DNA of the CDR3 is TGTGCCAGTAGTATAGTAAGGACTGCGAACACTGAAGCTTTCTTT.

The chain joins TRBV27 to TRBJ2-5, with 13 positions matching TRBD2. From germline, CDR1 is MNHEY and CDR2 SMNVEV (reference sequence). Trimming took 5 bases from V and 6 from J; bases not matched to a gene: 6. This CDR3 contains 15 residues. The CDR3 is CASSPLAGGLQTQYF. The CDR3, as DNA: TGTGCCAGCAGTCCACTAGCGGGAGGGCTCCAGACCCAGTACTTC.

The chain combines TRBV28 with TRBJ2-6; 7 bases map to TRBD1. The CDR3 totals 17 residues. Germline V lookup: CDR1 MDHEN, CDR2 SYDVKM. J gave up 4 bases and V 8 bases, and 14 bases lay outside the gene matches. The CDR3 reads CASSGQAGALGANVLTF. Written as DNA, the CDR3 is TGTGCCAGCTCCGGACAGGCCGGAGCTCTGGGGGCCAACGTCCTGACTTTC.

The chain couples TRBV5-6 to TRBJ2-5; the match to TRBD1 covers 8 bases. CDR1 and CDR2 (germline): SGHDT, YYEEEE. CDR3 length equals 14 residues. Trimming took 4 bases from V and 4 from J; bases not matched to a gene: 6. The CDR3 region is CASSATGGLETQYF. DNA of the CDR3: TGTGCCAGCAGCGCTACAGGGGGTCTAGAGACCCAGTACTTC. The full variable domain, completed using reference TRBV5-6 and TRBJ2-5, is DAGVTQSPTHLIKTRGQQVTLRCSPKSGHDTVSWYQQALGQGPQFIFQYYEEEERQRGNFPDRFSGHQFPNYSSELNVNALLLGDSALYLCASSATGGLETQYFGPGTRLLVL.

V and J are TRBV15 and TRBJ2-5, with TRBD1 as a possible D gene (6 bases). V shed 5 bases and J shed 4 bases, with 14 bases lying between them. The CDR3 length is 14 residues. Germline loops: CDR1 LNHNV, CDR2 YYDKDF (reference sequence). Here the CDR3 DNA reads TGTGCCACCAGCCCCAGGGGTTCGGTAGAGACCCAGTACTTC. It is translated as CATSPRGSVETQYF.

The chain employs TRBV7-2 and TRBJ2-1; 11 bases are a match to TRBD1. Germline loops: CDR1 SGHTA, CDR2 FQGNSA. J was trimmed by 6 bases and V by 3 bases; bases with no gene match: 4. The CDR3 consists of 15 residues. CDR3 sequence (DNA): TGTGCCAGCAGCTTTGCCGGGACAGGGGGCAATGAGCAGTTCTTC. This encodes CASSFAGTGGNEQFF.

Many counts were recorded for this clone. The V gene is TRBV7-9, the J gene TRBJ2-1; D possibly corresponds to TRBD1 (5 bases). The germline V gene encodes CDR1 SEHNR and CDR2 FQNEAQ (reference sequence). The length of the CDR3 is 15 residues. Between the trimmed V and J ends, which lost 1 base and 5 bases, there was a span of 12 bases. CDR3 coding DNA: TGTGCCAGCAGCTTAGGTCTCGGCAGGGACAATGAGCAGTTCTTC. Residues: CASSLGLGRDNEQFF.

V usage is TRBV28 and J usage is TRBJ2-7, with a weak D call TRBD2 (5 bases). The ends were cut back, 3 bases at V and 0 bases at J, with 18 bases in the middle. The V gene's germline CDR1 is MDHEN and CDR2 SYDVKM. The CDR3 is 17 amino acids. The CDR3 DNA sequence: TGTGCCAGCAGTTTTCGGGGTAGCGCTTCTTACTCCTACGAGCAGTACTTC. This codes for CASSFRGSASYSYEQYF.

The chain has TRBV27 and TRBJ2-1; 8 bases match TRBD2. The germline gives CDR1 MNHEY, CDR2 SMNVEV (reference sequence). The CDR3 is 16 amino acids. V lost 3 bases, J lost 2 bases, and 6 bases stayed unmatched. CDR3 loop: CASSFWRGDTYNEQFF. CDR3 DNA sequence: TGTGCCAGCAGTTTTTGGCGGGGGGATACCTACAATGAGCAGTTCTTC.

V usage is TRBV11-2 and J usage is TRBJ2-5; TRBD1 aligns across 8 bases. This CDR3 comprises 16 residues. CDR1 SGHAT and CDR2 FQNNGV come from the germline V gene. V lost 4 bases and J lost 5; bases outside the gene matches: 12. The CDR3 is CASSYTRQGASETQYF. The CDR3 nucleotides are TGTGCCAGCAGCTATACCCGGCAGGGGGCCTCGGAGACCCAGTACTTC.

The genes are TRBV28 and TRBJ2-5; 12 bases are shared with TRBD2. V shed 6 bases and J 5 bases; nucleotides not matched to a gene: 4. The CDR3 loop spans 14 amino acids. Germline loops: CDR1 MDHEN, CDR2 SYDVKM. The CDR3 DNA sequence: TGTGCCAGCAGGCAGACTAGCGGGAGTGAGACCCAGTACTTC. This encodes CASRQTSGSETQYF.

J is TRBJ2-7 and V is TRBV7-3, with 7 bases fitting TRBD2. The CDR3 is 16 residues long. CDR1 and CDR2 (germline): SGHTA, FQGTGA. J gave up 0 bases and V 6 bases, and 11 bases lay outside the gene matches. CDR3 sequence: CASSPDSGPFSYEQYF. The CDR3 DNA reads TGTGCCAGCAGTCCCGATAGCGGGCCTTTCTCCTACGAGCAGTACTTC.

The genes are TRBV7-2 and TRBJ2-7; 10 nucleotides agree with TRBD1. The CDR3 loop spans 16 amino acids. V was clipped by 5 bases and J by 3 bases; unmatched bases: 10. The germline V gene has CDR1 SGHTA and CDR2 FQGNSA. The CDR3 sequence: CASSAHGTGDNYEQYF. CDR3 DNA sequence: TGTGCCAGCAGCGCGCACGGGACAGGGGATAACTACGAGCAGTACTTC.

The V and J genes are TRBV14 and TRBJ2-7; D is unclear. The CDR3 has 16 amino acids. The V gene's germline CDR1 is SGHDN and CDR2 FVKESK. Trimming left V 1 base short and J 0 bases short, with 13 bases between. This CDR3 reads CASSQVGGLSSYEQYF. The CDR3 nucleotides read TGTGCCAGCAGCCAAGTCGGCGGCCTATCCTCCTACGAGCAGTACTTC.

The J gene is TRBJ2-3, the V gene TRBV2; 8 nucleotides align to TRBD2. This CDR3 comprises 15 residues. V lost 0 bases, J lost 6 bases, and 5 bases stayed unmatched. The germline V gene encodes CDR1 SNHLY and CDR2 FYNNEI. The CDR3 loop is CASSEARGGGDTQYF. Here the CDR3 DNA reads TGTGCCAGCAGTGAAGCGCGGGGCGGGGGGGATACGCAGTATTTT.

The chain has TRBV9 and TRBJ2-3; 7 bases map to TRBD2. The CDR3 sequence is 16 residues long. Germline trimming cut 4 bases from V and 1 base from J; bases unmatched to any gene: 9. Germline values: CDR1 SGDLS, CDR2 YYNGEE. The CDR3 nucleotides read TGTGCCAGCAGCACCACAAAAACTAGCGGCACAGATACGCAGTATTTT. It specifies CASSTTKTSGTDTQYF.

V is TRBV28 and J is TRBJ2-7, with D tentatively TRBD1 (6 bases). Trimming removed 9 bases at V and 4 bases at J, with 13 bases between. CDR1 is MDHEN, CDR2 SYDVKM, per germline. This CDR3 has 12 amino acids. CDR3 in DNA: TGTGCCAGTGGGTGGCAGGGGTACGAGCAGTACTTC. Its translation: CASGWQGYEQYF. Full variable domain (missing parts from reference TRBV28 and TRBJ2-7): DVKVTQSSRYLVKRTGEKVFLECVQDMDHENMFWYRQDPGLGLRLIYFSYDVKMKEKGDIPEGYSVSREKKERFSLILESASTNQTSMYLCASGWQGYEQYFGPGTRLTVT.

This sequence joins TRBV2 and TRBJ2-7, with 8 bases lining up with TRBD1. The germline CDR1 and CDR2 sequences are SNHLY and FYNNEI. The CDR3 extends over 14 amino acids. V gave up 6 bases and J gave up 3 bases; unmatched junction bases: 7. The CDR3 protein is CASRSATGGYEQYF. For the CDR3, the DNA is TGTGCCAGCAGGAGCGCCACAGGGGGCTACGAGCAGTACTTC. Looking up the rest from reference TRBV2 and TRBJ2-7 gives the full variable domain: EPEVTQTPSHQVTQMGQEVILRCVPISNHLYFYWYRQILGQKVEFLVSFYNNEISEKSEIFDDQFSVERPDGSNFTLKIRSTKLEDSAMYFCASRSATGGYEQYFGPGTRLTVT.

CDR3 DNA: TGTGCCAGCAGGGAGGGGGCGACGCAGTACTTC. Translation gives CASREGATQYF. V usage is TRBV6-1 and J usage is TRBJ2-7, with D possibly TRBD1 on 7 matching bases. CDR1 is MNHNS, CDR2 SASEGT, per germline. The CDR3 totals 11 residues. V was cut by 6 bases and J by 9 bases, with 12 bases left in between.

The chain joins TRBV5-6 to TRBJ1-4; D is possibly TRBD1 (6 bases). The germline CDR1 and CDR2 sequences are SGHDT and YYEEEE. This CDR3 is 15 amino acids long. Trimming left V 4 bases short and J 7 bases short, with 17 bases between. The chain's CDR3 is CASSNPGGGGEKLFF. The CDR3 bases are TGTGCCAGCAGCAACCCCGGCGGGGGCGGTGAAAAACTGTTTTTT.